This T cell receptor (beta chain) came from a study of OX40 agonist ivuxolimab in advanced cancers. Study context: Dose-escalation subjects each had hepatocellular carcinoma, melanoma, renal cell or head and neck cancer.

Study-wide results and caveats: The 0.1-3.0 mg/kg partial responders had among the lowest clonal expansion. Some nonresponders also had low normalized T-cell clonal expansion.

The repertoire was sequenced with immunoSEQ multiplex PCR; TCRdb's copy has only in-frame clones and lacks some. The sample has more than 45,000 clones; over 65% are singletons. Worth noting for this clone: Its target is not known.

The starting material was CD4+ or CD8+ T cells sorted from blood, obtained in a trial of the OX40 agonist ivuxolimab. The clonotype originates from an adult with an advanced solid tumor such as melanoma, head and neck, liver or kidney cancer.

The CDR3, as DNA: TGTGCCAGCTCACTTCAGGACCTCTCCTACAATGAGCAGTTCTTC. It codes for CASSLQDLSYNEQFF. V is TRBV18 and J is TRBJ2-1, with D hard to call. CDR3 length: 15 residues. From germline, CDR1 is KGHSH and CDR2 LQKENI. V gave up 4 bases and J gave up 0 bases, with 10 bases separating them. The whole variable domain, filled in from reference TRBV18 and TRBJ2-1, reads NAGVMQNPRHLVRRRGQEARLRCSPMKGHSHVYWYRQLPEEGLKFMVYLQKENIIDESGMPKERFSAEFPKEGPSILRIQQVVRGDSAAYFCASSLQDLSYNEQFFGPGTRLTVL.